This T cell receptor beta chain was retrieved from a study of blood T cell repertoires in COVID-19 (dated by TCRdb to 2020 to 2022). In terms of the full investigation: The collaborator samples originated in the United States, Italy and Spain and spanned the acute and convalescent phases of COVID-19. The prospective study material was composed of cDNA or gDNA derived from T cells, B-cell-depleted T cells, or PBMCs. The dataset comprised deeply sampled blood TCRbeta repertoires from subjects exposed to, actively infected with, or recovered from COVID-19. The repertoires were released in a freely available public database intended as a resource for research on the immune response to SARS-CoV-2. Samples were obtained from the ongoing ImmuneRACE study (first 160 participants) and from over 1,000 subjects provided by 6 global collaborators. The sample metadata nearly always contained a de-identified subject ID, COVID-19 status, age in years and sex. Where available, HLA class I and class II types were obtained from metadata supplied by the sample provider rather than from assay-based typing.

A note on this clone: There is no known antigen for this receptor. Qualities for individual bases were not recorded, and no much larger clone is one base off.

Broad study findings and their caveats: The quantity of clinical and demographic metadata differed by source and by participant and was supplied without curation.

V drops 5 bases and J drops 0 bases, leaving 9 bases in between. From the germline V gene, CDR1 is MNHEY and CDR2 is SVGAGI. Reading from cysteine to phenylalanine, the CDR3 counts 14 amino acids. The only DNA kept is the CDR3, 42 bases in frame from the first base. TCRbeta CDR3 regions were amplified from genomic DNA using the immunoSEQ Assay, a bias-controlled multiplex PCR. From the authors' description of their analysis: Nucleated cell counts per sample were estimated from amplification of reference gene primers within the assay. To quantify the absolute abundance of each unique TCRbeta CDR3 rearrangement, sequence reads were collapsed and filtered. For each sample, productive Simpson clonality was calculated as the square root of Simpson's diversity index over productive rearrangements. The table was pulled from immuneACCESS by TCRdb, which kept in-frame rearrangements only. Such tables lose some clones; where checked, under half of the loss comes from unresolved V genes, and the rest has no known cause. The V and J calls and clone size are taken from that table; D and trimming were inferred from the DNA. In this sample the table shows about 320,000 clones, roughly 86% of which occur a single time. Around 1.5% of the sample goes to the ten largest clones.

Whole blood was collected in K2EDTA tubes by collaborating institutions according to the institutions' own protocols. For TCRbeta analysis, collaborators shipped samples as frozen whole blood, isolated PBMCs, or DNA extracted from either of those sample types. Sequenced sample: peripheral blood. The chain is made from TRBV6-5 and TRBJ2-3, with the D gene not confidently named. The origin of this receptor is a woman in her forties or fifties with acute or convalescent COVID-19. The CDR3 region reads CASSRHPSTDTQYF. The nucleotides read TGTGCCAGCAGTAGACATCCTAGCACAGATACGCAGTATTTT.